A selection of T cell receptor beta chains follows, all from one sample in a study of T cell responses to AZD1222 COVID-19 vaccine. The data were produced by immunoSEQ multiplex PCR, yet TCRdb's version contains in-frame clones alone and is incomplete. The sample consists of some 88,000 clones, about 90% of them appearing once. The material sequenced was peripheral blood, taken on day 0 of AZD1222 vaccination. The receptors were gathered from an adult in good health. The CDR3 runs from the conserved cysteine through the conserved F or W. The D gene is left open where the match is weak. Some rows have no size entry. The others give once, few or many, or a class for an expanded clone.

J,V,D,size,CDR3,DNA
TRBJ2-3,TRBV2,-,once,CASSPSGSERSDTQYF,TGTGCCAGCAGTCCCTCAGGAAGCGAAAGGTCCGATACGCAGTATTTT
TRBJ2-1,TRBV29-1,-,-,CSVEGLTNEQFF,TGCAGCGTTGAAGGTCTAACCAATGAGCAGTTCTTC
TRBJ1-6,TRBV10-3,-,-,CAISPLAAVYISPLHF,TGTGCCATCAGCCCCCTCGCGGCAGTCTATATTTCACCCCTCCACTTT
TRBJ1-6,TRBV7-9,-,-,CASSLTRIGSPLHF,TGTGCCAGCAGCTTAACCCGAATAGGCTCACCCCTCCACTTT
TRBJ1-2,TRBV27,-,-,CASSFSINYGYTF,TGTGCCAGCAGTTTTTCCATTAACTATGGCTACACCTTC
TRBJ2-1,TRBV29-1,TRBD1,-,CSASAGTGSYNEQFF,TGCAGCGCTTCCGCCGGGACAGGCTCCTACAATGAGCAGTTCTTC
TRBJ1-2,TRBV5-5,-,-,CASSRGGVTIYDGYTF,TGTGCCAGCAGCAGAGGGGGGGTCACAATATATGATGGCTACACCTTC
TRBJ2-7,TRBV19,-,few,CASSIDFGSDNSYEQYF,TGTGCCAGTAGTATAGATTTCGGGAGCGATAACTCCTACGAGCAGTACTTC
TRBJ1-2,TRBV9,TRBD1,-,CASSVTWQGAGGYTF,TGTGCCAGCAGCGTAACATGGCAGGGGGCCGGTGGCTACACCTTC
TRBJ2-3,TRBV7-8,-,-,CASSLGIASTDTQYF,TGTGCCAGCAGCTTAGGGATCGCTAGCACAGATACGCAGTATTTT
TRBJ2-1,TRBV2,TRBD2,-,CASSPASGRPSSYNEQFF,TGTGCCAGCAGTCCGGCTAGCGGGAGGCCGAGCTCCTACAATGAGCAGTTCTTC
TRBJ2-2,TRBV16,-,-,CASSQSTGPGELFF,TGTGCCAGCAGCCAATCTACAGGGCCCGGGGAGCTGTTTTTT
TRBJ1-2,TRBV4-2,-,-,CASSPRQADDGYTF,TGTGCCAGCAGCCCCCGACAGGCGGATGATGGCTACACCTTC
TRBJ2-7,TRBV5-1,-,-,CASSFGQRNPLREQYF,TGCGCCAGCAGCTTTGGACAGCGGAACCCTCTACGGGAGCAGTACTTC
TRBJ2-5,TRBV5-1,TRBD1,once,CASSAGQGAPGETQYF,TGCGCCAGCAGCGCCGGACAGGGGGCGCCGGGGGAGACCCAGTACTTC
TRBJ2-1,TRBV27,TRBD2,-,CASSLSIVLAGNEQFF,TGTGCCAGCAGTTTATCCATAGTACTAGCGGGAAATGAGCAGTTCTTC
TRBJ1-5,TRBV6-1,-,-,CASSPNTEGQPQHF,TGTGCCAGCAGTCCAAATACTGAAGGTCAGCCCCAGCATTTT
TRBJ2-1,TRBV4-2,-,-,CASSQEFRLNNEQFF,TGTGCCAGCAGCCAAGAATTTCGACTAAACAATGAGCAGTTCTTC
TRBJ2-1,TRBV3-1/TRBV3-2,-,-,CASSLHRRDNEQFF,TGTGCCAGCAGCCTTCACCGGCGGGACAATGAGCAGTTCTTC
TRBJ2-1,TRBV27,-,once,CASSPGTAGYNEQFF,TGTGCCAGCAGTCCCGGGACAGCGGGTTACAATGAGCAGTTCTTC
TRBJ2-3,TRBV16,TRBD2,-,CASSPAGVGSDTQYF,TGTGCCAGCAGCCCAGCGGGAGTTGGCTCAGATACGCAGTATTTT
TRBJ2-1,TRBV30,TRBD2,-,CAWEREGLNEQFF,TGTGCCTGGGAGCGGGAGGGCCTAAATGAGCAGTTCTTC
TRBJ2-1,TRBV29-1,TRBD1,-,CSVQRDRDYNEQFF,TGCAGCGTTCAGAGGGACAGGGATTACAATGAGCAGTTCTTC
TRBJ1-3,TRBV6-1,TRBD1,-,CASSEDRASGNTIYF,TGTGCCAGCAGTGAGGACAGGGCCTCTGGAAACACCATATATTTT
TRBJ2-6,TRBV9,TRBD1,-,CASDPGGVAGANVLTF,TGTGCCAGCGACCCAGGGGGAGTCGCTGGGGCCAACGTCCTGACTTTC
TRBJ1-4,TRBV19,-,-,CASRWRESANEKLFF,TGTGCCAGTAGATGGAGGGAATCGGCTAATGAAAAACTGTTTTTT
TRBJ2-7,TRBV7-9,-,-,CASSLVEGLEQYF,TGTGCCAGCAGCTTAGTTGAGGGGTTAGAGCAGTACTTC
TRBJ2-3,TRBV9,TRBD2,-,CASSFGTSGRADTQYF,TGTGCCAGCAGCTTCGGGACTAGCGGGAGGGCTGATACGCAGTATTTT
TRBJ2-1,TRBV28,-,-,CASRAQGYEQFF,TGTGCCAGCAGGGCTCAGGGCTATGAGCAGTTCTTC
TRBJ2-1,TRBV20-1,TRBD2,-,CSAIDSGRAPGGEQFF,TGCAGTGCTATTGATAGCGGGAGGGCTCCAGGGGGTGAGCAGTTCTTC
TRBJ2-3,TRBV5-1,TRBD1,-,CASSLDRDYTQYF,TGCGCCAGCAGCTTAGACAGGGATTATACGCAGTATTTT
TRBJ1-1,TRBV9,-,once,CASSSERNTEAFF,TGTGCCAGCAGTAGCGAGAGGAACACTGAAGCTTTCTTT
TRBJ2-7,TRBV7-2,-,-,CASSFSRRVEQYF,TGTGCCAGCAGCTTTTCCAGGCGAGTCGAGCAGTACTTC
TRBJ1-4,TRBV4-2,-,once,CASSQDGGSVEKLFF,TGTGCCAGCAGCCAAGATGGGGGCTCGGTTGAAAAACTGTTTTTT
TRBJ1-2,TRBV28,-,-,CASSLNLGYTF,TGTGCCAGCAGTTTAAATCTAGGCTACACCTTC
TRBJ2-1,TRBV29-1,TRBD2,-,CSVRGTSGSSEQFF,TGCAGCGTTCGAGGGACTAGCGGGAGTTCTGAGCAGTTCTTC
TRBJ1-6,TRBV5-1,-,-,CASSFLDKYNSPLHF,TGCGCCAGCAGCTTCTTGGACAAATATAATTCACCCCTCCACTTT
TRBJ2-3,TRBV19,TRBD2,-,CASKMGLAGAHDTQYF,TGTGCCAGTAAAATGGGACTAGCGGGAGCCCACGATACGCAGTATTTT
TRBJ2-7,TRBV12-3/TRBV12-4,-,-,CASSLDLYEQYF,TGTGCCAGCAGTTTAGACCTCTACGAGCAGTACTTC
TRBJ1-1,TRBV10-2,-,-,CASSEIRQGNTEAFF,TGCGCCAGCAGTGAGATTCGGCAGGGGAACACTGAAGCTTTCTTT
TRBJ1-3,TRBV12-3/TRBV12-4,TRBD1,-,CASIQDRLYTIYF,TGTGCCAGCATTCAGGACAGGCTTTACACCATATATTTT
TRBJ1-4,TRBV19,-,-,CASRSTYEKLFF,TGTGCCAGCCGGTCAACCTATGAAAAACTGTTTTTT
TRBJ2-1,TRBV7-8,TRBD2,-,CASSPPWEREDPSDEQFF,TGTGCCAGCAGCCCACCTTGGGAGCGGGAGGACCCGTCGGATGAGCAGTTCTTC
TRBJ2-1,TRBV11-3,-,-,CASSLREAGEQFF,TGTGCCAGCAGCCTCCGCGAGGCCGGGGAGCAGTTCTTC
TRBJ1-2,TRBV4-2,-,-,CASSQGGGYTF,TGTGCCAGCAGCCAAGGGGGTGGCTACACCTTC
TRBJ2-5,TRBV12-3/TRBV12-4,TRBD1,-,CASTKTGWETQYF,TGTGCCAGCACCAAGACAGGGTGGGAGACCCAGTACTTC
TRBJ2-1,TRBV4-3,-,-,CASSQGYATYNEQFF,TGCGCCAGCAGCCAAGGTTACGCGACCTACAATGAGCAGTTCTTC
TRBJ1-4,TRBV7-2,TRBD1,-,CASSSDRVTEKLFF,TGTGCCAGCAGCTCGGACAGGGTTACTGAAAAACTGTTTTTT
TRBJ2-3,TRBV6-5,TRBD2,-,CASSYREAIDTQYF,TGTGCCAGCAGTTACCGGGAGGCGATAGATACGCAGTATTTT
TRBJ1-3,TRBV7-8,-,once,CASSLFPSSGNTIYF,TGTGCCAGCAGCTTATTCCCGAGCTCTGGAAACACCATATATTTT
TRBJ2-3,TRBV5-5,-,-,CASSLVQGLGDTQYF,TGTGCCAGCAGCTTGGTTCAGGGTCTGGGGGATACGCAGTATTTT
TRBJ1-6,TRBV4-1,-,once,CASTPGPRNSPLHF,TGCGCCAGTACACCGGGACCCCGTAATTCACCCCTCCACTTT
TRBJ2-7,TRBV7-8,-,-,CASSLFYPPGDEQYF,TGTGCCAGCAGCTTATTTTATCCTCCAGGCGACGAGCAGTACTTC
TRBJ2-3,TRBV19,-,-,CASSIPASALWGATDTQYF,TGTGCCAGTAGTATTCCGGCTAGTGCGTTGTGGGGGGCCACAGATACGCAGTATTTT
TRBJ2-5,TRBV2,TRBD2,-,CASSLMGGETQYF,TGTGCCAGCAGCCTAATGGGGGGGGAGACCCAGTACTTC